Presented here are 3 T cell receptor beta chains from one specimen sequenced in a study of blood T cell repertoires in COVID-19. Clones were sequenced by immunoSEQ multiplex PCR, and TCRdb holds only the in-frame ones, with some missing. This table holds around 45,000 clones, approximately 89% found once. The sequenced sample consisted of peripheral blood. Receptor source: a man aged 60 to 75 with active or convalescent COVID-19.

The V and J genes are TRBV5-1 and TRBJ2-1; D call uncertain. Germline V gene data show CDR1 as SGHRS and CDR2 as YFSETQ. The CDR3 is 13 amino acids. V was shortened by 1 base and J by 3 bases, with 5 bases between the two germline ends. CDR3 DNA sequence: TGCGCCAGCAGCTTGAACGGCTACAATGAGCAGTTCTTC. This translates into CASSLNGYNEQFF.

This clone was picked up one time. The CDR3 protein is CASSLKGPLGTGPNQPQHF. In DNA form, the CDR3 reads TGTGCCAGCAGTTTAAAGGGCCCCTTGGGGACAGGGCCCAATCAGCCCCAGCATTTT. This rearrangement joins TRBV28 to TRBJ1-5; 9 nucleotides align to TRBD1. Germline loops: CDR1 MDHEN, CDR2 SYDVKM. This CDR3 is built from 19 residues. V trimming: 2 bases; J trimming: 3 bases; junction bases outside the gene matches: 14.

V gene TRBV18 combines with J gene TRBJ1-1, with TRBD1 matching over 7 bases. Germline CDR1 KGHSH, CDR2 LQKENI. The CDR3 consists of 15 residues. V shed 6 bases, J shed 3 bases, and the junction held 10 bases outside the gene matches. The CDR3 here is CASSSTGTEDTEAFF. CDR3 nucleotide sequence: TGTGCCAGCTCCTCAACCGGGACAGAGGACACTGAAGCTTTCTTT.